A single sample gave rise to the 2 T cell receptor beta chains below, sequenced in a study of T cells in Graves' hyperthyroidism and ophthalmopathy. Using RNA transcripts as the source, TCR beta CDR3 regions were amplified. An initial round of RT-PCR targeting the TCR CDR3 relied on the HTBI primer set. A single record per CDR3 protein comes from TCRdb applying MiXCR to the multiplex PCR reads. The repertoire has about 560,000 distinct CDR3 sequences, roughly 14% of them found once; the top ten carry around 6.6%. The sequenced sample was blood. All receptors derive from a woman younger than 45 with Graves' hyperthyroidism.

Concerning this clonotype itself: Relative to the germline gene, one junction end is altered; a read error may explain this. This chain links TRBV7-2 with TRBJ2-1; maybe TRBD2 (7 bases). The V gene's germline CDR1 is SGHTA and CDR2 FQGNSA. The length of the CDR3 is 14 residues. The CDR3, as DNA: TGTGCCAGCAGCCGCACCGGGGGGCGCGATGAGCAGCTCTTC. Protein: CASSRTGGRDEQLF. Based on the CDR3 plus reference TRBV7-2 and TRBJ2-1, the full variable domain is GAGVSQSPSNKVTEKGKDVELRCDPISGHTALYWYRQSLGQGLEFLIYFQGNSAPDKSGLPSDRFSAERTGGSVSTLTIQRTQQEDSAVYLCASSRTGGRDEQLFGPGTRLTVL.

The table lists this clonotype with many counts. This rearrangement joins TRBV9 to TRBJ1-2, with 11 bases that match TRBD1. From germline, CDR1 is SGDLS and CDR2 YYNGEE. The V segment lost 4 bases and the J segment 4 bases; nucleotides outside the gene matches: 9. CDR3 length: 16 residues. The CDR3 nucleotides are TGTGCCAGCAGCTCAGGGGACAGGGGGTATAGCTATGGCTACACCTTC. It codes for CASSSGDRGYSYGYTF.